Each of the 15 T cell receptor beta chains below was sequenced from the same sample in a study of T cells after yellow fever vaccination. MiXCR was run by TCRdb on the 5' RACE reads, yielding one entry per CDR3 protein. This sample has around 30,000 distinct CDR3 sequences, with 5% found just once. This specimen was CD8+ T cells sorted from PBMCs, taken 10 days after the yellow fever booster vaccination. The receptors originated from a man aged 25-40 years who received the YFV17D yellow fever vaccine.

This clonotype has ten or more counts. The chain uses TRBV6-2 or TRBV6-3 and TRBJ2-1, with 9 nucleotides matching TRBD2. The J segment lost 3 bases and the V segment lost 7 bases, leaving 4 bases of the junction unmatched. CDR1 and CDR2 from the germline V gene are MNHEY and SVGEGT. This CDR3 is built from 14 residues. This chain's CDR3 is CASKLAGGYNEQFF. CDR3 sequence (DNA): TGTGCCAGCAAACTAGCGGGCGGCTACAATGAGCAGTTCTTC.

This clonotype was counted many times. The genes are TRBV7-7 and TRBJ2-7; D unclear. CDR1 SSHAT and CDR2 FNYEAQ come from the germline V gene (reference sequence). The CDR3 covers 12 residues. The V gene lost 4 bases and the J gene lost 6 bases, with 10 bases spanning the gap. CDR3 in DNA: TGTGCCAGCAGCTCCCCGGGTGGCGAGCAGTACTTC. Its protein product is CASSSPGGEQYF.

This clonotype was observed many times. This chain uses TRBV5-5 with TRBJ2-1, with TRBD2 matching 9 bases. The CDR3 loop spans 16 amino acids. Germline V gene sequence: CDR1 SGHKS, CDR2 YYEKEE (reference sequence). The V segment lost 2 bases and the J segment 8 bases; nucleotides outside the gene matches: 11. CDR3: CASSFPPSGDPYEQFF. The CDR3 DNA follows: TGTGCCAGCAGCTTCCCCCCTAGCGGGGACCCCTATGAGCAGTTCTTC.

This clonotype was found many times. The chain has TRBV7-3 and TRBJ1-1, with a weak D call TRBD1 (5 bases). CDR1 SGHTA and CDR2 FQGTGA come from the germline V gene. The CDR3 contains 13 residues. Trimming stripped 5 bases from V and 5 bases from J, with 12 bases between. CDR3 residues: CASSVGTATEAFF. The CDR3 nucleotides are TGTGCCAGCAGCGTCGGGACGGCGACTGAAGCTTTCTTT.

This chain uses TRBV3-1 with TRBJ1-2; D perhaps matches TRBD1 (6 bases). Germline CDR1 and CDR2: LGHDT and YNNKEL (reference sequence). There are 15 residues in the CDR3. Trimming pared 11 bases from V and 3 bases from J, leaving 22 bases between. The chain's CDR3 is CASSHDGGADYGYTF. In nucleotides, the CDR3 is TGTGCCTCCAGCCATGATGGGGGCGCCGACTATGGCTACACCTTC.

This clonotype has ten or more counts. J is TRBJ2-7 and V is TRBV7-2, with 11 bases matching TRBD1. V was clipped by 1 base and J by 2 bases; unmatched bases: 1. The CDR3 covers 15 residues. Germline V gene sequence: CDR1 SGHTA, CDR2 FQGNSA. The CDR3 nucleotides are TGTGCCAGCAGCTTAGAGGGACAGGGGGCCTACGAGCAGTACTTC. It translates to CASSLEGQGAYEQYF.

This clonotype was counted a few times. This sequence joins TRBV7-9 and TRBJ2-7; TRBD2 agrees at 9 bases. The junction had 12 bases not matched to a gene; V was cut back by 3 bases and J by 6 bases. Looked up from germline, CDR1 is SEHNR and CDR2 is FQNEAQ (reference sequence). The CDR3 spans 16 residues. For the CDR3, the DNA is TGTGCCAGCAGCTTTAGGGTAGCGGGAGATGGTAGCGAGCAGTACTTC. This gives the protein CASSFRVAGDGSEQYF.

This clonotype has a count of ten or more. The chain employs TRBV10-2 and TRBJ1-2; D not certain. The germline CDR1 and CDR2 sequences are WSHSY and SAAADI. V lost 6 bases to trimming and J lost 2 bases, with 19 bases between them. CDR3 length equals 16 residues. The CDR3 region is CASRGPMGRANYGYTF. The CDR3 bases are TGCGCCAGCAGAGGACCGATGGGCCGAGCAAACTATGGCTACACCTTC.

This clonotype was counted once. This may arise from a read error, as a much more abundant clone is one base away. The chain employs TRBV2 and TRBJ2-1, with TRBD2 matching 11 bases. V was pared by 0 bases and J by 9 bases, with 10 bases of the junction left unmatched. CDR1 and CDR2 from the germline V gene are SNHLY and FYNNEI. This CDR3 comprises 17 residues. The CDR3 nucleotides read TGTGCCAGCAGTGAAGCGATTAGCGGGAGGGCCGGTGGTGAGCAGTTCTTC. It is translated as CASSEAISGRAGGEQFF.

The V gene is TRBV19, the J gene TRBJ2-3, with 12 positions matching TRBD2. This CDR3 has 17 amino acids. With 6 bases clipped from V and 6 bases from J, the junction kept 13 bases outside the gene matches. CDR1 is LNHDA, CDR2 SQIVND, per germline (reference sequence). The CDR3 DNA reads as TGTGCCAGTAGAAGTACGTCTAGCGGGAGGGCCCCCGATACGCAGTATTTT. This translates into CASRSTSSGRAPDTQYF.

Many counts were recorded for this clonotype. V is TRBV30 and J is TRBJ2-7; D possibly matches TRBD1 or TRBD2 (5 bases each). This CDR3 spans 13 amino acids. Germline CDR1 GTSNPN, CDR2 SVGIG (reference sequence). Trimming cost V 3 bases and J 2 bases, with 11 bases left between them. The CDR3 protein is CAWRGVPTYEQYF. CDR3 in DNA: TGTGCCTGGAGGGGGGTTCCGACCTACGAGCAGTACTTC.

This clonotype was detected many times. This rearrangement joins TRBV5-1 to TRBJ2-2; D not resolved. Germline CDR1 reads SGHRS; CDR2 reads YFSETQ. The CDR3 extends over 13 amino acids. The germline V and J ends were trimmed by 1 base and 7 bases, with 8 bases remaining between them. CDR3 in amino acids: CASSLTFDGELFF. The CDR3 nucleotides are TGCGCCAGCAGCTTGACCTTCGACGGGGAGCTGTTTTTT.

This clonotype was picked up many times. The CDR3 DNA reads as TGTGCCAGCAGTTGGGGACTATCCTACGAGCAGTACTTC. Translation gives CASSWGLSYEQYF. The V gene is TRBV6-2 or TRBV6-3, the J gene TRBJ2-7; TRBD2 matches 7 bases. This CDR3 comprises 13 residues. V trimming: 4 bases; J trimming: 1 base; junction bases outside the gene matches: 1. The germline CDR1 and CDR2 sequences are MNHEY and SVGEGT.

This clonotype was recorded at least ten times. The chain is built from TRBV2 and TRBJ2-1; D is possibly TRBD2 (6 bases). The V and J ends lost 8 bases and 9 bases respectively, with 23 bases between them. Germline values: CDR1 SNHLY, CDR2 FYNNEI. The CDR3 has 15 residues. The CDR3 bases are TGTGCCAGCCCGCTCACTAGCCGACCCTCGACTGAGCAGTTCTTC. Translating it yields CASPLTSRPSTEQFF.

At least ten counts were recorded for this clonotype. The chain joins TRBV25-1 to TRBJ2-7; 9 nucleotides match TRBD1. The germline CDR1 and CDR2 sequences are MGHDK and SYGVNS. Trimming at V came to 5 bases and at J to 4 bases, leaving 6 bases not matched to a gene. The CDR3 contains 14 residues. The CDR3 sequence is CASSTGGVFYEQYF. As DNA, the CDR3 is TGTGCCAGCAGTACAGGGGGCGTCTTTTACGAGCAGTACTTC.